This TCR beta chain was documented in a study of blood T cell repertoires in COVID-19. At the level of the study: COVID-19 samples, acute and convalescent, were from the United States, Italy and Spain. Sources were T cells, B-cell-depleted T cells, or PBMCs; the material itself was cDNA or gDNA.

Under the authors' procedure: Reference gene primer amplification gave estimated nucleated cell counts. TCRdb keeps only in-frame clones here, not all; method: immunoSEQ multiplex PCR. V, J and clone size were drawn from that table, and D and trimming were deduced from the DNA. The data contain over 100,000 clones, over 60% of them seen just once; the ten biggest clones take up less than 2.5%. This sequence was found in a woman aged 70 to 79 with acute or convalescent COVID-19. The sequenced sample was peripheral blood.

This CDR3 is CARGDRLNEKLFF. The DNA for the CDR3 is TGTGCCAGGGGGGACAGACTTAATGAAAAACTGTTTTTT. The rearrangement uses TRBV2 and TRBJ1-4, with 7 bases matching TRBD1. CDR3 size: 13 residues. J lost 4 bases, V lost 9 bases, and 5 bases had no gene match. Germline V lookup: CDR1 SNHLY, CDR2 FYNNEI.